This record covers a single T cell receptor beta chain. These data belong to a study of blood T cell repertoires in COVID-19. Authors' data handling: The assay estimated nucleated cells by amplifying reference gene primers. The data were produced by immunoSEQ multiplex PCR, yet TCRdb's version contains in-frame clones alone and is incomplete. That table supplies the V and J calls and clone size; D and trimming were determined from the DNA. Of some 370,000 clones in the sample, 70% to 90% were seen once. The germline V gene has CDR1 LGHDT and CDR2 YNNKEL (reference sequence). The CDR3 contains 15 residues. Trimming cost V 5 bases and J 8 bases; bases outside gene matches: 7.

The sample was peripheral blood. The TCR comes from a man aged 35 to 55 with acute or convalescent COVID-19. The chain uses TRBV3-1 (or the pseudogene TRBV3-2) and TRBJ2-1; TRBD2 matches 12 bases. The chain's CDR3 is CASSFTSGRSDEQFF. CDR3 nucleotides: TGTGCCAGCAGCTTCACTAGCGGGAGGTCGGATGAGCAGTTCTTC.